The entry below describes one T cell receptor beta chain. CDR3 length equals 19 residues. From germline, CDR1 is MGHRA and CDR2 YSYEKL. Germline trimming cut 3 bases from V and 1 base from J; bases unmatched to any gene: 7. This sample stems from a study of T-cell reconstitution after alpha-beta-depleted transplantation in children. The TCRbeta library incorporated unique molecular identifiers. TCRdb independently ran MiXCR on the PCR reads; one entry per CDR3 protein. The sample lists about 980,000 distinct CDR3 sequences, roughly 29% occurring once. The sequencing here drew on PBMCs, mostly from graft donor cells, taken 360 days after TCRalphabeta/CD19-depleted stem cell transplant. The V and J genes are TRBV4-1 and TRBJ2-6, with TRBD1 matching 12 bases. This clonotype originated in a boy less than two years old who had a stem cell transplant for SCID, so the T cells may come from the graft donor. The CDR3 DNA is TGCGCCAGCAGCCACGATCCGGGACAGGGGGCATCTGGGGCCAACGTCCTGACTTTC. Translating it yields CASSHDPGQGASGANVLTF.